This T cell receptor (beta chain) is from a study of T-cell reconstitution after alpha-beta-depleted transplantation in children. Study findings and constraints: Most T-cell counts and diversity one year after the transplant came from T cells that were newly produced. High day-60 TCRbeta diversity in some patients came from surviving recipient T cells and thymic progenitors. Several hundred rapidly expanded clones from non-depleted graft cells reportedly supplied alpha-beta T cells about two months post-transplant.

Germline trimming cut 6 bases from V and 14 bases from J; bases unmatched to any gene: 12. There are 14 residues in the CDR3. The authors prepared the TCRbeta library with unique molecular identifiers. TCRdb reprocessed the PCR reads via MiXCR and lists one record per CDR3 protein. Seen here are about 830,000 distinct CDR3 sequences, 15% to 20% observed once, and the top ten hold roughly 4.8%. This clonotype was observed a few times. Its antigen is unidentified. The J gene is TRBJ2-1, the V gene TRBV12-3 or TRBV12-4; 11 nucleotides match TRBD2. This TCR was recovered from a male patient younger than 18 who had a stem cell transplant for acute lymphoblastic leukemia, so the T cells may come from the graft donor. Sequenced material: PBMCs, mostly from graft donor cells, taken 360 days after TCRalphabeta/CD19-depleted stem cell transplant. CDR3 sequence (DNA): TGTGCCAGCAGACTAGCGGGGGCATCCATAACCGAGTTCTTC. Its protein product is CASRLAGASITEFF.